The rows below give T cell receptor beta chains drawn from one sample of a study of siplizumab effects on memory and regulatory T cells. Method: immunoSEQ multiplex PCR; TCRdb's copy keeps in-frame clones and lacks some. In the table there are tens of thousands of clones, 88% of which are singletons. The sample was Tregs sorted from blood. The receptors stem from a human donor in good health. Both conserved end residues are part of each CDR3. The order of the fields is V gene, D gene, J gene, clone size, CDR3 DNA, CDR3 protein. D genes are given only for firm matches. Rows may omit the clone size; those that give it use once, few, many or a size class.

V gene: TRBV9; D gene: TRBD2; J gene: TRBJ2-1; clone size: .; CDR3 DNA: TGTGCCAGCAGCGTAGGAGTAAGGGGACTAGCGGACAATGAGCAGTTCTTC; CDR3 protein: CASSVGVRGLADNEQFF
V gene: TRBV5-1; D gene: .; J gene: TRBJ2-7; clone size: .; CDR3 DNA: TGCGCCAGCAGCTTGTATGGGGGCGATTACGAGCAGTACTTC; CDR3 protein: CASSLYGGDYEQYF
V gene: TRBV7-9; D gene: .; J gene: TRBJ2-3; clone size: once; CDR3 DNA: TGTGCCAGCAGCTTAGCTAGGGGTGGAGATACGCAGTATTTT; CDR3 protein: CASSLARGGDTQYF
V gene: TRBV30; D gene: TRBD2; J gene: TRBJ2-7; clone size: .; CDR3 DNA: TGTGCCTGGGGACGGGGGGGCTCATTCTACGAGCAGTACTTC; CDR3 protein: CAWGRGGSFYEQYF
V gene: TRBV5-1; D gene: .; J gene: TRBJ2-3; clone size: .; CDR3 DNA: TGCGCCAGCAGCTTGGCAGGGACAGATACGCAGTATTTT; CDR3 protein: CASSLAGTDTQYF
V gene: TRBV6-1; D gene: .; J gene: TRBJ1-2; clone size: .; CDR3 DNA: TGTGCCAGCAGTGAATCAGGTTTGGGGGGCTATGGCTACACCTTC; CDR3 protein: CASSESGLGGYGYTF
V gene: TRBV10-1; D gene: .; J gene: TRBJ1-3; clone size: .; CDR3 DNA: TGCGCCAGCAGCCCTGGGGGCCTTGGAAACACCATATATTTT; CDR3 protein: CASSPGGLGNTIYF
V gene: TRBV2; D gene: .; J gene: TRBJ2-7; clone size: .; CDR3 DNA: TGTGCCAGCTCTGGACAGACTTACGAGCAGTACTTC; CDR3 protein: CASSGQTYEQYF
V gene: TRBV19; D gene: TRBD2; J gene: TRBJ2-7; clone size: .; CDR3 DNA: TGTGCCAGTCGGACTAGCGGGAGTTACGAGCAGTACTTC; CDR3 protein: CASRTSGSYEQYF
V gene: TRBV5-1; D gene: .; J gene: TRBJ2-7; clone size: .; CDR3 DNA: TGCGCCAGCAGCTCGGGATACGAGCAGTACTTC; CDR3 protein: CASSSGYEQYF
V gene: TRBV21-1; D gene: .; J gene: TRBJ2-6; clone size: .; CDR3 DNA: TGTGCCAGTGGCGGCCAGGGGGTCTCTGGGGCCAACGTCCTGACTTTC; CDR3 protein: CASGGQGVSGANVLTF
V gene: TRBV5-5; D gene: TRBD1; J gene: TRBJ1-5; clone size: .; CDR3 DNA: TGTGCCAGCTCCGCTTCCCCGACAGGGAGGCAGCCCCAGCATTTT; CDR3 protein: CASSASPTGRQPQHF
V gene: TRBV4-1; D gene: .; J gene: TRBJ2-3; clone size: .; CDR3 DNA: TGCGCCAGCGGCTTGGGGTTCACTTCCACAGATACGCAGTATTTT; CDR3 protein: CASGLGFTSTDTQYF
V gene: TRBV27; D gene: .; J gene: TRBJ2-1; clone size: .; CDR3 DNA: TGTGCCAGCAGTGTCCCCCGGGACCCCAGGGGACAGTTCTTC; CDR3 protein: CASSVPRDPRGQFF
V gene: TRBV7-9; D gene: .; J gene: TRBJ2-5; clone size: .; CDR3 DNA: TGTGCCAGCAGCCAAGGTTGGGGGACGGAGACCCAGTACTTC; CDR3 protein: CASSQGWGTETQYF
V gene: TRBV5-1; D gene: .; J gene: TRBJ2-3; clone size: .; CDR3 DNA: TGCGCCAGCGGACTCCGGGCCACCAGCACAGATACGCAGTATTTT; CDR3 protein: CASGLRATSTDTQYF
V gene: TRBV2; D gene: .; J gene: TRBJ2-1; clone size: .; CDR3 DNA: TGTGCCAGCAGTGAGACTAGATCGAATGAGCAGTTCTTC; CDR3 protein: CASSETRSNEQFF
V gene: TRBV9; D gene: .; J gene: TRBJ2-2; clone size: .; CDR3 DNA: TGTGCCAGCAGCGAGGGACCGATTGGCACCGGGGAGCTGTTTTTT; CDR3 protein: CASSEGPIGTGELFF